The 15 T cell receptor beta chains reported below all come from one sample, sequenced in a study of blood T cell repertoires in COVID-19. Assay: immunoSEQ multiplex PCR; the TCRdb copy retains only in-frame clones and omits some. The sample holds 250,000 to 350,000 clones; 80% to 95% are singletons and the top ten take 0.9% to 1.2%. What was sequenced was PBMCs or T cells enriched from blood (not recorded which). The receptors originated from a young woman who had recovered from COVID-19.

This clone was detected once. The V call is TRBV27, the J call TRBJ2-1; 10 bases align to TRBD2. V lost 4 bases, J lost 3 bases, and 6 bases stayed unmatched. The V gene's germline CDR1 is MNHEY and CDR2 SMNVEV (reference sequence). CDR3 size: 16 residues. This chain's CDR3 is CASSSLAGVFYNEQFF. Written as DNA, the CDR3 is TGTGCCAGCAGTTCGCTAGCGGGAGTCTTCTACAATGAGCAGTTCTTC.

The rearrangement joins TRBV4-3 to TRBJ2-1; TRBD1 matches at 9 bases. Losses at the gene ends were 1 base for V and 4 bases for J; bases not matched to a gene: 5. The CDR3 spans 16 residues. Per the germline V gene, CDR1 is LGHNA and CDR2 is YSLEER. CDR3: CASSQAGTGKYNEQFF. CDR3 DNA sequence: TGCGCCAGCAGCCAAGCCGGGACAGGGAAATACAATGAGCAGTTCTTC.

CDR3 nucleotides: TGTGCCAGCAGTCCAACCCTAGGCGAGCAGTACTTC. Protein product: CASSPTLGEQYF. The V and J genes are TRBV6-5 and TRBJ2-7; unclear D gene. Looked up from germline, CDR1 is MNHEY and CDR2 is SVGAGI. CDR3 length: 12 residues. The ends were cut back, 5 bases at V and 6 bases at J, with 11 bases in the middle.

This clone has a single count. The chain combines TRBV3-1 (or the pseudogene TRBV3-2) with TRBJ2-7; TRBD1 aligns across 8 bases. CDR3 size: 15 residues. CDR1 is LGHDT, CDR2 YNNKEL, per germline (reference sequence). The V gene end was trimmed by 4 bases and the J gene end by 2 bases; junction bases not matched to a gene: 7. CDR3 in amino acids: CASSLRRQGPYEQYF. Here the CDR3 DNA reads TGTGCCAGCAGCCTCCGCCGACAGGGGCCCTACGAGCAGTACTTC.

The table lists this clone with a count of one. The CDR3 region has the DNA TGCGCCAGCAGATTTGGACACCCAGACGGGGGGGCCAACGTCCTGACTTTC. Translating gives CASRFGHPDGGANVLTF. The chain carries TRBV5-1 and TRBJ2-6; tentatively, D is TRBD1 (5 bases). CDR3 size: 17 residues. V lost 5 bases and J 4 bases, leaving 19 bases between the germline ends. CDR1 is SGHRS, CDR2 YFSETQ, per germline.

The chain has TRBV21-1 and TRBJ1-6; the table's D call of TRBD1 was not tested on the DNA. TRBV21-1 is given as a pseudogene. The CDR3 totals 15 residues. CDR3 sequence: CASSNTGCFNSPLHF. In nucleotides, the CDR3 is TGTGCCAGCAGCAACACAGGGTGTTTTAATTCACCCCTCCACTTT.

The chain joins TRBV4-3 to TRBJ1-2, with TRBD1 matching 7 bases. The CDR3 sequence is 15 residues long. The germline CDR1 and CDR2 sequences are LGHNA and YSLEER. The V segment lost 1 base and the J segment 9 bases; nucleotides outside the gene matches: 11. Here the CDR3 DNA reads TGCGCCAGCAGCCAAGTTGTCAGGGGGAGTCAGAGCTACACCTTC. Its translation: CASSQVVRGSQSYTF.

This chain links TRBV4-2 with TRBJ1-6, with 8 bases that match TRBD1. The CDR3 is made up of 17 amino acids. The germline V gene encodes CDR1 LGHNA and CDR2 YNFKEQ. V trimming: 0 bases; J trimming: 3 bases; junction bases outside the gene matches: 4. DNA of the CDR3: TGTGCCAGCAGCCAAGAGGGACAGGCGCGCTATAATTCACCCCTCCACTTT. It codes for CASSQEGQARYNSPLHF.

The genes are TRBV5-6 and TRBJ2-3; D perhaps matches TRBD2 (6 bases). Per the germline V gene, CDR1 is SGHDT and CDR2 is YYEEEE. This CDR3 contains 16 residues. Trimming pared 4 bases from V and 2 bases from J, leaving 17 bases between. The CDR3 DNA sequence: TGTGCCAGCAGCGCAACGCGGGGAATTTACACAGATACGCAGTATTTT. Its protein is CASSATRGIYTDTQYF.

This clone was picked up a small number of times. V is TRBV30 and J is TRBJ1-3, with D possibly matching TRBD1 (6 bases). V dropped 3 bases and J dropped 3 bases, with 15 bases sitting between them. Germline lookup yields CDR1 GTSNPN and CDR2 SVGIG (reference sequence). The CDR3 totals 15 residues. The CDR3 DNA reads as TGTGCCTGGAGCCCAGCCCACAGGGATGGAAACACCATATATTTT. Encoded protein: CAWSPAHRDGNTIYF.

This chain connects TRBV19 to TRBJ1-5; weak D call: TRBD1 (5 bases). CDR1 is LNHDA and CDR2 is SQIVND in the germline V gene (reference sequence). Trimming cost V 2 bases and J 6 bases, with 11 bases left between them. The CDR3 has 14 amino acids. The CDR3 protein is CASSIREGPQPQHF. CDR3 DNA sequence: TGTGCCAGTAGTATAAGGGAGGGACCTCAGCCCCAGCATTTT.

V is TRBV28 and J is TRBJ1-2, with TRBD1 identical over 8 bases. Germline CDR1 MDHEN, CDR2 SYDVKM. The CDR3 loop spans 16 amino acids. After removal of 8 bases from V and 1 base from J, the junction contained 12 bases not matched to a gene. The CDR3 protein is CASHYPPGQVNYGYTF. For the CDR3, the DNA is TGTGCCAGCCATTACCCCCCGGGACAGGTTAACTATGGCTACACCTTC.

The CDR3, as DNA: TGTGCCAGCAGTTTATCTCCTAGCGGGAGGGTCCACGAGCAGTACTTC. Translating gives CASSLSPSGRVHEQYF. The chain employs TRBV27 and TRBJ2-7; 12 nucleotides line up with TRBD2. In germline, CDR1 is MNHEY, CDR2 SMNVEV (reference sequence). CDR3 length: 16 residues. J lost 5 bases, V lost 0 bases, and 5 bases had no gene match.

V is TRBV4-1 and J is TRBJ1-1; possibly TRBD1 for D (5 bases). V was cut by 4 bases and J by 9 bases, with 12 bases left in between. This CDR3 region has 12 residues. Germline CDR1 MGHRA, CDR2 YSYEKL. The CDR3 spells CASSRPMDKAFF. DNA of the CDR3: TGCGCCAGCAGCCGCCCCATGGACAAAGCTTTCTTT.

V is TRBV30 and J is TRBJ1-1; D not resolved. V was pared by 0 bases and J by 5 bases, with 10 bases between. The CDR3 sequence is 13 residues long. Germline assignment: CDR1 GTSNPN and CDR2 SVGIG (reference sequence). The CDR3 sequence is CAWSVHVSTEAFF. The DNA for the CDR3 is TGTGCCTGGAGTGTACATGTATCAACTGAAGCTTTCTTT.